This record covers a single TCR beta chain. The CDR3 consists of 18 residues. CDR1 is LGHNA and CDR2 is YNFKEQ in the germline V gene. V lost 0 bases, J lost 0 bases, and 8 bases stayed unmatched. This entry comes from a study of shared T cell receptors in the human thymus. Generated by immunoSEQ multiplex PCR, the TCRdb table keeps only in-frame clones and is missing some. Seen here are 640,000 or so clones, more than 75% observed once, and the top ten hold roughly 0.0089%. These records were also assigned to another study, of human thymus T cells.

Source material: thymocytes. The source is a boy in the first two years of life with a congenital heart defect. The chain recombines TRBV4-2 with TRBJ2-3; 8 bases align to TRBD2. CDR3 sequence: CASSQDLTSGSSTDTQYF. The CDR3 DNA reads TGTGCCAGCAGCCAAGATCTAACTAGCGGATCTAGCACAGATACGCAGTATTTT.